The present T cell receptor beta chain was sequenced within a study of kidney transplant recipient with SARS-CoV-2 infection. One entry per CDR3 protein, called by TCRdb with MiXCR from the reads. The table shows 200,000 to 300,000 distinct CDR3 sequences, with 25% to 35% occurring only once. About this clonotype: This may come from a read error, since a much larger clone is one base off.

V was pared by 5 bases and J by 6 bases, with 9 bases of the junction left unmatched. This CDR3 contains 15 residues. The starting material was a blood sample, obtained at baseline and on day 111 from a kidney transplant recipient. This sequence was found in a male patient between 25 and 39 years old who had COVID-19 and was a kidney transplant recipient. Certain T cells may be donor cells from the graft. The V gene is TRBV12-3 or TRBV12-4, the J gene TRBJ2-3, with 9 bases lining up with TRBD2. The DNA for the CDR3 is TGTGCCAGCAGTATTGGCGGGAGGGCACAGGATACGCAGTATTTT. It yields the protein CASSIGGRAQDTQYF.